Sequencing of this T cell receptor (beta chain) was carried out in a study of glioma-infiltrating T cells. The study, taken as a whole, reports: Above-expected tissue-blood divergence occurred in all gliomas, most in low-grade ones. Very few CDR3 sequences were shared between tissue and blood.

The ends lost 7 bases at V and 5 bases at J; junction bases unmatched: 11. CDR3 length equals 15 residues. Amplification of TCR alpha and beta CDR3 regions from RNA used iRepertoire nested multiplex PCR. Input was about 95-400 ng of tissue mRNA or PBMC total RNA. TCRdb independently ran MiXCR on the multiplex PCR reads; one entry per CDR3 protein. The top ten clones hold around 5.2% of a sample with 170,000 or so distinct CDR3 sequences, more than 35% of them seen once. Turning to this clonotype: The antigen remains undetermined.

The sequence was collected from a human donor with low-grade glioma or glioblastoma, undergoing nonglioma brain surgery, or in good health (not recorded which). Sequencing was carried out using glioma tissue, nonneoplastic brain tissue, or PBMCs (not recorded which). V and J are TRBV12-3 or TRBV12-4 and TRBJ2-7; 10 bases align to TRBD2. The CDR3 DNA follows: TGTGCCAGCACCACTATTAGCGGGAGGAACGACGAGCAGTACTTC. Translated, it gives CASTTISGRNDEQYF.